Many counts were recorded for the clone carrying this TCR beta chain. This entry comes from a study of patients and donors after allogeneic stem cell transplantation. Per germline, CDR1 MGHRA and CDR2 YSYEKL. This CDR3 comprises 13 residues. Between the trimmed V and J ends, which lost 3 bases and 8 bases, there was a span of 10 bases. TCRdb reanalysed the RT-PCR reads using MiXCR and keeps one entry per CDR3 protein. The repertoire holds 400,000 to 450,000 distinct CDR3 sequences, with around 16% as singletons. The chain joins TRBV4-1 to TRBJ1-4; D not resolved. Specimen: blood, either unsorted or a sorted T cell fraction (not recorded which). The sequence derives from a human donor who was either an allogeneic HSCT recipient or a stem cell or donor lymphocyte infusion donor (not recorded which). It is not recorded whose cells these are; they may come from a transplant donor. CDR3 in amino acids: CASSHPRREKLFF. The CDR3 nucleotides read TGCGCCAGCAGCCACCCACGACGGGAAAAACTGTTTTTT.